The source of this TCR beta chain is a study of post-analysis software for immune sequencing data. Study conclusions and caveats: Controls' normalized Chao1 diversity significantly exceeded that of multiple sclerosis patients. Five TRBV segments (TRBV5-6, TRBV5-1 and TRBV20-1 among them) occurred more frequently in patients than in controls.

This CDR3 comprises 10 residues. Trimming stripped 5 bases from V and 8 bases from J, with 7 bases between. A word on this clonotype: As yet, its antigen is unknown.

Unique molecular identifiers were present in the TCR beta cDNA libraries. Input of roughly 1 to 11 million T cells yielded 550,000 or so cDNA molecules. TCRdb used MiXCR to reprocess the PCR reads, holding one entry per CDR3 protein. The table records about 820,000 distinct CDR3 sequences, roughly 50% of them present only once. This TCR came from a girl aged 10 to 17 with multiple sclerosis. The chain carries TRBV12-3 or TRBV12-4 and TRBJ2-7, with D possibly being TRBD1 or TRBD2 (5 bases each). Sample: blood. For the CDR3, the DNA is TGTGCCAGCAGTGGGGACCAGCAGTACTTC. The encoded protein is CASSGDQQYF.